This T cell receptor beta chain was obtained from a study of blood T cell repertoires in COVID-19. Whole-study context: Sources were T cells, B-cell-depleted T cells, or PBMCs; the material itself was cDNA or gDNA.

The CDR3 spans 14 residues. The germline V gene has CDR1 SEHNR and CDR2 FQNEAQ (reference sequence). V dropped 4 bases and J dropped 9; count of bases not matched to a gene: 7. Per the original methods: The assay estimated nucleated cells by amplifying reference gene primers. Using immunoSEQ multiplex PCR, the repertoire was profiled, and TCRdb retains in-frame clones only, with some absent. That table supplies the V and J calls and clone size; D and trimming were determined from the DNA. The sample yields about 250,000 clones, around four fifths seen once. This TCR was sampled from a man aged 40-50 years with active or convalescent COVID-19. The chain couples TRBV7-9 to TRBJ2-1; 9 bases are a match to TRBD1. Sequences were obtained from peripheral blood. CDR3: CASSWGQGISEQFF. Here the CDR3 DNA reads TGTGCCAGCAGCTGGGGACAGGGAATCAGTGAGCAGTTCTTC.